Each of the 28 T cell receptor beta chains below was sequenced from the same sample in a study of T cell responses to AZD1222 COVID-19 vaccine. Clones were read by immunoSEQ multiplex PCR, and TCRdb kept only the in-frame ones, dropping some. Of roughly 150,000 clones listed, approximately 89% are singletons. Sequencing used peripheral blood, obtained on day 0 of AZD1222 vaccination. Receptors originate from an adult in good health.

The chain employs TRBV5-1 and TRBJ2-7; D is perhaps TRBD1 (6 bases). CDR1 and CDR2 from the germline V gene are SGHRS and YFSETQ. V lost 1 base, J lost 3 bases, and 8 bases lay in between. The CDR3 is 13 residues long. CDR3 loop: CASSLNRDYEQYF. CDR3 nucleotide sequence: TGCGCCAGCAGCTTGAACAGGGACTACGAGCAGTACTTC.

The chain combines TRBV28 with TRBJ2-1, with a possible D match to TRBD2 (5 bases). V was pared by 4 bases and J by 7 bases, with 20 bases between. This CDR3 region has 16 residues. Germline-derived CDR1 and CDR2 are MDHEN and SYDVKM. The CDR3 here is CASSYFLFQGGNEQFF. In DNA form, the CDR3 reads TGTGCCAGCAGTTACTTCCTTTTTCAAGGCGGGAATGAGCAGTTCTTC.

The sample holds one count of this clone. V usage is TRBV2 and J usage is TRBJ2-1; unclear D gene. Germline CDR1 and CDR2: SNHLY and FYNNEI. Trimming removed 10 bases at V and 0 bases at J, with 13 bases between. The CDR3 is made up of 14 amino acids. As DNA, the CDR3 is TGTGCCACCCGCGGCCAGAGCTCCTACAATGAGCAGTTCTTC. Protein: CATRGQSSYNEQFF.

This chain uses TRBV18 with TRBJ1-3; unclear D gene. Germline CDR1 and CDR2: KGHSH and LQKENI. Trimming pared 3 bases from V and 5 bases from J, leaving 8 bases between. CDR3 size: 13 residues. The CDR3 is CASSPYGRNTIYF. CDR3 DNA sequence: TGTGCCAGCTCACCGTACGGGAGAAACACCATATATTTT.

The chain joins TRBV28 to TRBJ2-1; 12 bases are a match to TRBD1. V dropped 6 bases and J dropped 9; count of bases not matched to a gene: 6. This CDR3 region has 14 residues. Germline V gene lookup returns CDR1 MDHEN and CDR2 SYDVKM. Here the CDR3 reads CASSKGTGGREQFF. For the CDR3, the DNA is TGTGCCAGCAGCAAAGGGACAGGGGGCCGTGAGCAGTTCTTC.

The J gene is TRBJ2-1, the V gene TRBV12-3 or TRBV12-4; maybe TRBD2 (6 bases). V dropped 4 bases and J dropped 13 bases, with 14 bases sitting between them. This CDR3 is built from 12 residues. CDR3 protein: CASSSRGLVQFF. The CDR3 bases are TGTGCCAGCAGTTCCCGGGGACTGGTTCAGTTCTTC.

V gene TRBV29-1 combines with J gene TRBJ1-1, with a possible D match to TRBD1 (6 bases). The CDR3 runs 11 residues. Germline V CDR1 and CDR2: SQVTM, ANQGSEA. The V end was cut by 8 bases, the J end by 3 bases, with 10 bases between. The DNA for the CDR3 is TGCAGCTGTACAGGGTACACTGAAGCTTTCTTT. Its protein product is CSCTGYTEAFF. Together with reference TRBV29-1 and TRBJ1-1, the CDR3 gives the full variable domain: SAVISQKPSRDICQRGTSLTIQCQVDSQVTMMFWYRQQPGQSLTLIATANQGSEATYESGFVIDKFPISRPNLTFSTLTVSNMSPEDSSIYLCSCTGYTEAFFGQGTRLTVV.

V usage is TRBV4-1 and J usage is TRBJ1-6; 7 bases align to TRBD1. Germline lookup yields CDR1 MGHRA and CDR2 YSYEKL. The length of the CDR3 is 16 residues. Germline trimming cut 3 bases from V and 6 bases from J; bases unmatched to any gene: 8. The CDR3 DNA sequence: TGCGCCAGCAGCCATGCGACAGGGCGGATTAATTCACCCCTCCACTTT. Its translation is CASSHATGRINSPLHF.

V and J are TRBV27 and TRBJ2-2; tentatively, D is TRBD2 (5 bases). Looked up from germline, CDR1 is MNHEY and CDR2 is SMNVEV (reference sequence). The V end lost 7 bases, the J end lost 7 bases, and 16 bases lay between the germline ends. This CDR3 has 14 residues. As DNA, the CDR3 is TGTGCCAGCACCCGGACCCCGGGGATCGGGGAGCTGTTTTTT. Translation gives CASTRTPGIGELFF.

This chain links TRBV14 with TRBJ1-6; no definite D call. CDR3 size: 14 residues. The V gene's germline CDR1 is SGHDN and CDR2 FVKESK. Trimming shortened V by 1 base and J by 10 bases, and 11 bases separated the two germline ends. This chain's CDR3 is CASSQGELKSPLHF. In DNA form, the CDR3 reads TGTGCCAGCAGCCAAGGGGAGTTGAAATCACCCCTCCACTTT.

The chain has TRBV19 and TRBJ1-2, with no clear D. The CDR3 extends over 17 amino acids. Between the trimmed V and J ends, which lost 0 bases and 5 bases, there was a span of 19 bases. Germline V gene lookup returns CDR1 LNHDA and CDR2 SQIVND (reference sequence). CDR3 loop: CASSIDPYARRPYGYTF. CDR3 bases: TGTGCCAGTAGTATAGATCCTTACGCCAGGCGACCTTATGGCTACACCTTC.

The chain carries TRBV20-1 and TRBJ1-1; D not resolved. This CDR3 is 15 amino acids long. Germline V gene data show CDR1 as DFQATT and CDR2 as SNEGSKA (reference sequence). V lost 3 bases to trimming and J lost 1 base, with 15 bases between them. The chain's CDR3 is CSASTHEEGNTEAFF. The CDR3, as DNA: TGCAGTGCTAGTACTCACGAGGAGGGGAACACTGAAGCTTTCTTT.

Here the CDR3 DNA reads TGTGCCAGCAGTCCCTTGGCTAGCGGGTCTAATGAGCAGTTCTTC. It translates to CASSPLASGSNEQFF. The rearrangement joins TRBV27 to TRBJ2-1; 8 positions agree with TRBD2. The CDR3 consists of 15 residues. Germline CDR1 reads MNHEY; CDR2 reads SMNVEV (reference sequence). The V and J ends lost 5 bases and 7 bases, in that order; junction bases with no gene match: 10.

This clone was found once. This chain joins TRBV30 and TRBJ2-3; 8 nucleotides agree with TRBD2. Germline CDR1 and CDR2: GTSNPN and SVGIG (reference sequence). CDR3 length: 13 residues. V was clipped by 5 bases and J by 1 base; unmatched bases: 2. The CDR3 sequence: CAWATSGTDTQYF. CDR3 bases: TGTGCCTGGGCGACTAGCGGCACAGATACGCAGTATTTT.

This chain links TRBV5-1 with TRBJ1-1; unclear D gene. The CDR3 consists of 14 residues. Trimming removed 0 bases at V and 4 bases at J, with 10 bases between. CDR1 is SGHRS and CDR2 is YFSETQ in the germline V gene. CDR3 sequence reads: CASSLGPSPTEAFF. The CDR3 DNA reads as TGCGCCAGCAGCTTGGGGCCTTCGCCCACTGAAGCTTTCTTT.

J is TRBJ2-2 and V is TRBV11-1; 7 bases fit TRBD2. This CDR3 has 14 amino acids. CDR1 and CDR2 from the germline V gene are SGHAT and FQDESV (reference sequence). J was trimmed by 4 bases and V by 4 bases; bases with no gene match: 3. The CDR3 nucleotides are TGTGCCAGCAGCTGGACTAGATCCACCGGGGAGCTGTTTTTT. Its translation is CASSWTRSTGELFF. The full variable domain, in which reference TRBV11-1 and TRBJ2-2 provide the parts outside the CDR3, is EAEVAQSPRYKITEKSQAVAFWCDPISGHATLYWYRQILGQGPELLVQFQDESVVDDSQLPKDRFSAERLKGVDSTLKIQPAELGDSAMYLCASSWTRSTGELFFGEGSRLTVL.

This sequence joins TRBV7-9 and TRBJ1-1; D gene uncertain. Germline V gene data show CDR1 as SEHNR and CDR2 as FQNEAQ (reference sequence). Trimming pared 5 bases from V and 4 bases from J, leaving 23 bases between. The CDR3 spans 17 residues. DNA of the CDR3: TGTGCCAGCAGCCACCCCTTCTCCGCCCGAAAGGGCACTGAAGCTTTCTTT. It encodes CASSHPFSARKGTEAFF.

The V call is TRBV6-1, the J call TRBJ1-6; no definite D call. From germline, CDR1 is MNHNS and CDR2 SASEGT. V lost 0 bases and J lost 7, with 7 bases in between. The CDR3 extends over 14 amino acids. CDR3 DNA: TGTGCCAGCAGTGAAGCGCTTCGGAATTCACCCCTCCACTTT. Translating it yields CASSEALRNSPLHF.

The chain carries TRBV21-1 and TRBJ2-7. TRBV21-1 is deemed a pseudogene. The CDR3 is 17 residues long. The CDR3 DNA reads TGTGCCAGCAGAGTTCTCACCTTTGGGCGGTTCGCATACGAGCAGTACTTC. Translated, it gives CASRVLTFGRFAYEQYF.

The DNA of the CDR3 is TGTGCCAGCAGCCAGAAGGACAGGTATAATGAAAAACTGTTTTTT. This sequence encodes CASSQKDRYNEKLFF. The J gene is TRBJ1-4, the V gene TRBV3-1 (or the pseudogene TRBV3-2); TRBD1 aligns across 7 bases. This CDR3 comprises 15 residues. Trimming cost V 3 bases and J 4 bases; bases outside gene matches: 5. Germline CDR1 reads LGHDT; CDR2 reads YNNKEL (reference sequence).

The V and J genes are TRBV27 and TRBJ1-2; D may be TRBD1 (5 bases). The ends were cut back, 5 bases at V and 4 bases at J, with 17 bases in the middle. The CDR3 extends over 15 amino acids. Germline-derived CDR1 and CDR2 are MNHEY and SMNVEV (reference sequence). The CDR3 sequence: CASSRSLSGIYGYTF. The CDR3 coding sequence is TGTGCCAGCAGTCGGAGTCTCTCAGGGATCTATGGCTACACCTTC.

In this sample, this clone turned up once. This sequence joins TRBV5-1 and TRBJ2-3; 7 positions match TRBD2. Germline CDR1 reads SGHRS; CDR2 reads YFSETQ. This CDR3 is built from 16 residues. The ends lost 6 bases at V and 3 bases at J; junction bases unmatched: 13. CDR3 in DNA: TGCGCCAGCACCCCGCTGGGGGGGGTAAGGACAGATACGCAGTATTTT. Translating gives CASTPLGGVRTDTQYF.

Only one count was recorded for this clone. The CDR3 nucleotides are TGTGCCAGCCGTCCGGGCCCCCAAGAGACCCAGTACTTC. Amino acids: CASRPGPQETQYF. The chain uses TRBV2 and TRBJ2-5; D not certain. Germline V gene lookup returns CDR1 SNHLY and CDR2 FYNNEI. V lost 8 bases, J lost 1 base, and 11 bases lay in between. The CDR3 consists of 13 residues.

This rearrangement joins TRBV30 to TRBJ1-2; the match to TRBD1 covers 8 bases. The CDR3 covers 13 residues. Trimming cost V 3 bases and J 3 bases; bases outside gene matches: 3. CDR1 and CDR2 from the germline V gene are GTSNPN and SVGIG (reference sequence). CDR3 coding DNA: TGTGCCTGGAGCCGGGACAGGTACTATGGCTACACCTTC. This gives the protein CAWSRDRYYGYTF.

The chain has TRBV19 and TRBJ1-1, with 8 bases identical to TRBD1. The CDR3 extends over 15 amino acids. Germline-derived CDR1 and CDR2 are LNHDA and SQIVND (reference sequence). With V trimmed by 6 bases and J by 2 bases, 8 bases remained unmatched. CDR3 amino acids: CASSRSGTGNTEAFF. The CDR3 bases are TGTGCCAGTAGCCGATCGGGGACAGGAAACACTGAAGCTTTCTTT.

V usage is TRBV20-1 and J usage is TRBJ2-2; D is ambiguous. Germline values: CDR1 DFQATT, CDR2 SNEGSKA (reference sequence). The CDR3 runs to 11 residues. Trimming removed 3 bases at V and 5 bases at J, with 4 bases between. CDR3 residues: CSASGTGELFF. The CDR3 DNA reads TGCAGTGCTAGTGGGACCGGGGAGCTGTTTTTT.

The V gene is TRBV5-1, the J gene TRBJ2-2; D is uncertain. The length of the CDR3 is 12 residues. From germline, CDR1 is SGHRS and CDR2 YFSETQ. Trimming removed 4 bases from V and 6 bases from J, with 7 bases in between. CDR3 nucleotides: TGCGCCAGCAGCAAAGGACCCGGGGAGCTGTTTTTT. Its protein is CASSKGPGELFF.

The chain combines TRBV12-3 or TRBV12-4 with TRBJ1-5; TRBD1 matches 7 bases. V dropped 3 bases and J dropped 7; count of bases not matched to a gene: 3. The CDR3 covers 13 residues. As DNA, the CDR3 is TGTGCCAGCAGTTTGACAGGGCTCCAGCCCCAGCATTTT. It encodes CASSLTGLQPQHF.